This entry lists 24 T cell receptor beta chains sequenced from one sample in a study of T-cell reconstitution after alpha-beta-depleted transplantation in children. Unique molecular identifiers were incorporated during preparation of the TCRbeta library. Each CDR3 protein is one row after TCRdb ran MiXCR on the PCR reads. The repertoire holds over 450,000 distinct CDR3 sequences, roughly a tenth seen once, with 2% to 2.5% in the top ten. The source was PBMCs, collected before TCRalphabeta/CD19-depleted stem cell transplant. The receptors here all came from a child aged 2 to 15 with inherited bone marrow failure, due to receive a stem cell transplant.

The chain carries TRBV10-1 and TRBJ2-3; maybe TRBD2 (5 bases). The length of the CDR3 is 16 residues. The germline V gene encodes CDR1 WNHNN and CDR2 SYGVQD (reference sequence). V shed 0 bases and J shed 4 bases, with 14 bases lying between them. As DNA, the CDR3 is TGCGCCAGCAGTGAGTCTATTTCCCCCGGGGCAGATACGCAGTATTTT. Protein: CASSESISPGADTQYF.

This clonotype was counted only a few times. The chain recombines TRBV30 with TRBJ2-3; TRBD2 matches 13 bases. The CDR3 covers 17 residues. The J segment lost 4 bases and the V segment lost 2 bases, leaving 9 bases of the junction unmatched. Germline V CDR1 and CDR2: GTSNPN, SVGIG (reference sequence). The CDR3 nucleotides are TGTGCCTGGAGTCTCCCGGGACTAGCGGGACTGTCAGATACGCAGTATTTT. It encodes CAWSLPGLAGLSDTQYF.

As DNA, the CDR3 is TGCAGTGCTAGACCGGGACTAGCGGGAGGGCCCCACAATGAGCAGTTCTTC. This gives the protein CSARPGLAGGPHNEQFF. The chain combines TRBV20-1 with TRBJ2-1, with 16 positions matching TRBD2. V shed 2 bases and J 5 bases; nucleotides not matched to a gene: 6. The CDR3 sequence is 17 residues long. The germline V gene encodes CDR1 DFQATT and CDR2 SNEGSKA (reference sequence).

This clonotype was recorded at least ten times. The chain combines TRBV2 with TRBJ2-1; TRBD2 aligns across 9 bases. V lost 8 bases and J lost 8; bases outside the gene matches: 10. Germline V gene sequence: CDR1 SNHLY, CDR2 FYNNEI. This CDR3 is built from 14 residues. The CDR3 region is CASFPGRLADEQFF. The CDR3 DNA follows: TGTGCCAGCTTCCCGGGGCGACTAGCGGATGAGCAGTTCTTC. The full variable domain, its missing parts supplied by reference TRBV2 and TRBJ2-1, is EPEVTQTPSHQVTQMGQEVILRCVPISNHLYFYWYRQILGQKVEFLVSFYNNEISEKSEIFDDQFSVERPDGSNFTLKIRSTKLEDSAMYFCASFPGRLADEQFFGPGTRLTVL.

This clonotype was picked up a small number of times. V usage is TRBV7-9 and J usage is TRBJ1-1; D might be TRBD1 (5 bases). Trimming pared 5 bases from V and 11 bases from J, leaving 15 bases between. The length of the CDR3 is 12 residues. The germline V gene encodes CDR1 SEHNR and CDR2 FQNEAQ (reference sequence). The chain's CDR3 is CASSRGTSDAFF. CDR3 bases: TGTGCCAGCAGCCGAGGGACCTCAGACGCTTTCTTT.

This clonotype was counted ten times or more. V and J are TRBV20-1 and TRBJ2-1, with a tentative D call TRBD2 (5 bases). The CDR3 sequence is 13 residues long. Trimming pared 0 bases from V and 6 bases from J, leaving 9 bases between. Per germline, CDR1 DFQATT and CDR2 SNEGSKA (reference sequence). Here the CDR3 DNA reads TGCAGTGCTAGAGACCCTAGCCGCAATGAGCAGTTCTTC. The encoded protein is CSARDPSRNEQFF.

In its sample, this clonotype was seen many times. This chain links TRBV21-1 with TRBJ2-1; the DNA was not used to check the table's D call, TRBD2. TRBV21-1 represents a pseudogene. This CDR3 is built from 15 residues. CDR3 nucleotides: TGTGCCAGCAGCAAAGTAGTCAGCCGCTACAATGAGCAGTTCTTC. Translation gives CASSKVVSRYNEQFF.

The rearrangement uses TRBV9 and TRBJ2-5, with 7 bases aligning to TRBD2. Germline CDR1 is SGDLS and CDR2 is YYNGEE. Trimming removed 3 bases from V and 1 base from J; junction bases left unmatched: 6. The CDR3 runs 15 residues. The CDR3: CASSGEGRFQETQYF. The CDR3 DNA is TGTGCCAGCAGCGGGGAGGGGAGGTTCCAAGAGACCCAGTACTTC.

This clonotype has at least ten counts. This chain links TRBV30 with TRBJ1-1, with 9 bases fitting TRBD1. This CDR3 spans 13 amino acids. Germline values: CDR1 GTSNPN, CDR2 SVGIG (reference sequence). Unmatched junction bases numbered 5, after V lost 4 bases and J lost 5 bases. CDR3 residues: CAWNLDRGTEAFF. The CDR3 DNA follows: TGTGCCTGGAATCTTGACAGGGGGACTGAAGCTTTCTTT.

About this clonotype: With a much larger clone just one base away, this may be a read error. V is TRBV20-1 and J is TRBJ2-7; 9 bases line up with TRBD1. The CDR3 is made up of 16 amino acids. CDR1 is DFQATT and CDR2 is SNEGSKA in the germline V gene (reference sequence). The CDR3 region has the DNA TGCGGTGCTAGGAAACTGGGGGACAGGGCGTCTTACGAGCAGTACTTC. Translation gives CGARKLGDRASYEQYF.

This clonotype was seen at least ten times. This chain connects TRBV6-1 to TRBJ2-3; 10 positions match TRBD2. The J segment lost 2 bases and the V segment lost 10 bases, leaving 18 bases of the junction unmatched. The CDR3 is 18 amino acids. Germline V gives CDR1 MNHNS, CDR2 SASEGT. As DNA, the CDR3 is TGTGCCACCCTGGGTAGGACTAGCGGAGCCCCGATCACAGATACGCAGTATTTT. Translated, it gives CATLGRTSGAPITDTQYF.

As regards this clonotype: A much larger clone lies one base from this, so it may be a read error. The chain uses TRBV29-1 and TRBJ1-4; D is undetermined. CDR3 size: 15 residues. Germline V gene sequence: CDR1 SQVTM, CDR2 ANQGSEA. V lost 3 bases and J lost 6, with 17 bases in between. CDR3 coding DNA: TGCAGCGTTGACGAGAGAGCAGGCAGCTATGAAAAACTGTTTTTT. Translated: CSVDERAGSYEKLFF. The complete variable domain, with remaining parts taken from reference TRBV29-1 and TRBJ1-4, reads SAVISQKPSRDICQRGTSLTIQCQVDSQVTMMFWYRQQPGQSLTLIATANQGSEATYESGFVIDKFPISRPNLTFSTLTVSNMSPEDSSIYLCSVDERAGSYEKLFFGSGTQLSVL.

This CDR3 is CASSRKRNEKLFF. The CDR3 DNA is TGTGCCAGCAGCCGAAAAAGGAATGAAAAACTGTTTTTT. This chain links TRBV14 with TRBJ1-4; D is uncertain. V was trimmed by 4 bases and J by 5 bases, leaving 8 bases between them. This CDR3 has 13 amino acids. The germline CDR1 and CDR2 sequences are SGHDN and FVKESK.

At least ten counts were recorded for this clonotype. This sequence joins TRBV12-3 or TRBV12-4 and TRBJ2-4; D possibly matches TRBD1 or TRBD2 (5 bases each). The CDR3 runs to 15 residues. Trimming cost V 4 bases and J 3 bases, with 13 bases left between them. CDR3 nucleotide sequence: TGTGCCAGCAGTTGGGGACCTGACGACAAAAACATTCAGTACTTC. It codes for CASSWGPDDKNIQYF.

V usage is TRBV12-3 or TRBV12-4 and J usage is TRBJ1-2; D not resolved. This CDR3 spans 13 amino acids. V lost 3 bases and J lost 3, with 8 bases in between. CDR3 in amino acids: CASSFSTYYGYTF. The CDR3 nucleotides are TGTGCCAGCAGTTTTTCCACATACTATGGCTACACCTTC.

The chain combines TRBV7-2 with TRBJ2-7, with 14 bases that match TRBD2. Per germline, CDR1 SGHTA and CDR2 FQGNSA. The CDR3 runs 21 residues. J was trimmed by 2 bases and V by 5 bases; bases with no gene match: 20. CDR3 sequence reads: CASSDFLPGTSGSPLPYEQYF. The CDR3 DNA reads TGTGCCAGCAGCGACTTCCTTCCGGGGACTAGCGGGAGCCCCCTTCCCTACGAGCAGTACTTC.

In its sample, this clonotype was seen many times. The rearrangement uses TRBV27 and TRBJ2-7; weak D call: TRBD2 (6 bases). V was shortened by 6 bases and J by 2 bases, with 11 bases between the two germline ends. This CDR3 is built from 13 residues. Germline V gene lookup returns CDR1 MNHEY and CDR2 SMNVEV (reference sequence). CDR3 bases: TGTGCCAGCAGCAGGCGGGGCCCCTACGAGCAGTACTTC. Its translation is CASSRRGPYEQYF.

This chain links TRBV27 with TRBJ2-6, with 9 bases fitting TRBD1. J gave up 1 base and V 6 bases, and 10 bases lay outside the gene matches. Germline CDR1 and CDR2: MNHEY and SMNVEV (reference sequence). This CDR3 has 18 residues. This CDR3 is CASSNLGQGFSGANVLTF. Here the CDR3 DNA reads TGTGCCAGCAGCAACCTGGGACAGGGATTTTCTGGGGCCAACGTCCTGACTTTC. The variable domain in full, with the rest retrieved from reference TRBV27 and TRBJ2-6, is EAQVTQNPRYLITVTGKKLTVTCSQNMNHEYMSWYRQDPGLGLRQIYYSMNVEVTDKGDVPEGYKVSRKEKRNFPLILESPSPNQTSLYFCASSNLGQGFSGANVLTFGAGSRLTVL.

In its sample, this clonotype was seen many times. The chain has TRBV29-1 and TRBJ2-3, with 10 bases lining up with TRBD1. Per the germline V gene, CDR1 is SQVTM and CDR2 is ANQGSEA. The CDR3 runs 12 residues. V shed 6 bases, J shed 10 bases, and the junction held 7 bases outside the gene matches. The CDR3 coding sequence is TGCAGCGTGGGAGACAGGGGGCAGGCGCAGTATTTT. Translation gives CSVGDRGQAQYF.

The V and J genes are TRBV15 and TRBJ1-2; TRBD1 aligns across 7 bases. This CDR3 spans 17 amino acids. Looked up from germline, CDR1 is LNHNV and CDR2 is YYDKDF (reference sequence). V was pared by 0 bases and J by 5 bases, with 12 bases of the junction left unmatched. CDR3 in amino acids: CATSRDGPGGDFYGYTF. CDR3 DNA sequence: TGTGCCACCAGCAGAGATGGGCCAGGGGGTGACTTTTATGGCTACACCTTC.

This clonotype appeared a few times. The V call is TRBV20-1, the J call TRBJ1-2, with TRBD1 matching 8 bases. V lost 4 bases and J lost 7; bases outside the gene matches: 5. The germline gives CDR1 DFQATT, CDR2 SNEGSKA (reference sequence). The CDR3 length is 12 residues. CDR3 DNA sequence: TGCAGTGCTACTGCAGGGGGCCTTGGCTACACCTTC. Translating it yields CSATAGGLGYTF.

This clonotype was counted many times. V gene TRBV5-1 combines with J gene TRBJ2-7; 8 positions agree with TRBD2. The CDR3 is made up of 13 amino acids. Germline V lookup: CDR1 SGHRS, CDR2 YFSETQ. Trimming cost V 0 bases and J 6 bases; bases outside gene matches: 2. The CDR3 region is CASSLVGTSEQYF. The DNA of the CDR3 is TGCGCCAGCAGCTTGGTTGGGACTAGCGAGCAGTACTTC.

This clonotype has ten or more counts. The chain is built from TRBV5-1 and TRBJ2-5, with D hard to call. V was clipped by 2 bases and J by 0 bases, with 8 bases between them. The CDR3 spans 14 residues. In germline, CDR1 is SGHRS, CDR2 YFSETQ. CDR3 in DNA: TGCGCCAGCAGCTTTGGCGCTTACCAAGAGACCCAGTACTTC. This encodes CASSFGAYQETQYF.

As regards this clonotype: This may arise from a read error, as a much more abundant clone is one base away. The chain has TRBV24-1 and TRBJ2-1; TRBD1 is a possible D gene (6 bases). V shed 4 bases and J shed 0 bases, with 21 bases lying between them. The CDR3 spans 19 residues. The V gene's germline CDR1 is KGHDR and CDR2 SFDVKD. CDR3 DNA sequence: TGTGCCACCAGTGACAAACTTAACAGGGTTCCCCTCTCCTACAATGAGCAGTTCTTC. Translating gives CATSDKLNRVPLSYNEQFF.